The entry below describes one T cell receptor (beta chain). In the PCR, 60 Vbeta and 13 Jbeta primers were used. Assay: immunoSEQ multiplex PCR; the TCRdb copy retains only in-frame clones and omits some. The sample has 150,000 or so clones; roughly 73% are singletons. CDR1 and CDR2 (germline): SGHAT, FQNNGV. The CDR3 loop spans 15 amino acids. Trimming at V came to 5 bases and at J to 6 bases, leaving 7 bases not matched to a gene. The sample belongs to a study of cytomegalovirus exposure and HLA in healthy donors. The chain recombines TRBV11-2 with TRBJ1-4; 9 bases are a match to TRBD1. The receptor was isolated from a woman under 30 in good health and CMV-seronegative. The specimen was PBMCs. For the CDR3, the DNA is TGTGCCAGCAGCATCGACAGGGGGAGGGATGAAAAACTGTTTTTT. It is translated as CASSIDRGRDEKLFF.